This T cell receptor (beta chain) originates from a study of spatial heterogeneity in lung cancer. Specified time point: sample taken at primary tumor resection. The roughly 66 donors had untreated early-stage non-small cell lung cancer. TCRs were sequenced from unsorted whole RNA of tumor, nontumor lung or PBMC. TCRdb re-called the 5' RACE reads through MiXCR, storing one row per CDR3 protein. The sample lists over 90 distinct CDR3 sequences, 25% to 30% seen once, with more than 50% in the top ten. V was shortened by 3 bases and J by 5 bases, with 10 bases between the two germline ends. CDR3 length: 13 amino acids. Per germline, CDR1 KGHSH and CDR2 LQKENI. By share, this clonotype counts as hyperexpanded (1% or more). Its antigen is not known. This beta chain was picked up by a library intended for alpha chains and is off target, so its count carries little meaning. Study-wide points: One measure, the expanded intratumoral alpha and beta TCR count, tracked tumor mutation counts.

V usage is TRBV18 and J usage is TRBJ2-5, with D tentatively TRBD2 (6 bases). The source of this sequence is a female donor with early-stage non-small cell lung cancer. Sample: lung tumor tissue, taken at surgery. The CDR3 is CASSPGGGETQYF. In nucleotides, the CDR3 is TGTGCCAGCTCACCCGGAGGAGGGGAGACCCAGTACTTC. Full variable domain (outside the CDR3, taken from reference TRBV18 and TRBJ2-5): NAGVMQNPRHLVRRRGQEARLRCSPMKGHSHVYWYRQLPEEGLKFMVYLQKENIIDESGMPKERFSAEFPKEGPSILRIQQVVRGDSAAYFCASSPGGGETQYFGPGTRLLVL.